These 25 T cell receptor beta chains originate from one sample sequenced in a study of cytomegalovirus exposure and HLA in healthy donors. Primers included in the PCR were 60 Vbeta and 13 Jbeta primers. Only in-frame clones appear in the TCRdb table, and some are missing; sequencing was by immunoSEQ multiplex PCR. The sample yields fewer than 200,000 clones, more than 65% seen once. Sequenced: PBMCs. Receptors were obtained from a female donor in good health and CMV-seronegative.

The chain couples TRBV2 to TRBJ2-7, with 8 bases matching TRBD2. The CDR3 contains 14 residues. The V gene's germline CDR1 is SNHLY and CDR2 FYNNEI. Trimming cost V 8 bases and J 0 bases; bases outside gene matches: 6. The CDR3 reads CASRAGGLSYEQYF. CDR3 sequence (DNA): TGTGCCAGCCGTGCGGGGGGACTCTCCTACGAGCAGTACTTC.

The J gene is TRBJ1-2, the V gene TRBV18; the match to TRBD1 covers 8 bases. With V trimmed by 5 bases and J by 1 base, 3 bases remained unmatched. Germline loops: CDR1 KGHSH, CDR2 LQKENI. This CDR3 comprises 14 residues. CDR3 loop: CASSATGDNYGYTF. CDR3 coding DNA: TGTGCCAGCTCAGCGACAGGGGATAACTATGGCTACACCTTC.

The rearrangement links TRBV2 to TRBJ2-3; D may be TRBD2 (6 bases). V was pared by 1 base and J by 4 bases, with 12 bases between. Germline assignment: CDR1 SNHLY and CDR2 FYNNEI. CDR3 length: 15 amino acids. The CDR3 DNA reads as TGTGCCAGCAGTGAAGAGACTAGGGCGGCAGATACGCAGTATTTT. It translates to CASSEETRAADTQYF.

The chain uses TRBV7-2 and TRBJ1-2; the D is unclear. V gave up 3 bases and J gave up 4 bases, with 9 bases separating them. Germline-derived CDR1 and CDR2 are SGHTA and FQGNSA. The CDR3 runs to 13 residues. The CDR3 here is CASSLRVGYGYTF. As DNA, the CDR3 is TGTGCCAGCAGCTTGAGGGTTGGCTATGGCTACACCTTC.

This rearrangement joins TRBV7-9 to TRBJ2-7; 9 bases fit TRBD1. V dropped 5 bases and J dropped 4; count of bases not matched to a gene: 21. This CDR3 region has 19 residues. Germline V gives CDR1 SEHNR, CDR2 FQNEAQ (reference sequence). CDR3 nucleotides: TGTGCCAGCAGCCACCCACCTTTGAGTGCCGCGACAGGGGGATACGAGCAGTACTTC. The encoded protein is CASSHPPLSAATGGYEQYF.

The gene calls are TRBV7-9 and TRBJ1-1, with D maybe TRBD1 (5 bases). The germline CDR1 and CDR2 sequences are SEHNR and FQNEAQ (reference sequence). CDR3 length: 14 residues. V lost 3 bases to trimming and J lost 2 bases, with 10 bases between them. CDR3: CASSFMGTNTEAFF. As DNA, the CDR3 is TGTGCCAGCAGCTTCATGGGGACTAACACTGAAGCTTTCTTT.

The V and J genes are TRBV5-4 and TRBJ2-1, with TRBD1 matching over 8 bases. This CDR3 contains 14 residues. Per the germline V gene, CDR1 is SGHNT and CDR2 is YYREEE (reference sequence). The junction had 3 bases not matched to a gene; V was cut back by 2 bases and J by 5 bases. The CDR3 reads CASSFRGRNNEQFF. CDR3 coding DNA: TGTGCCAGCAGCTTCAGGGGGCGGAACAATGAGCAGTTCTTC.

The chain recombines TRBV19 with TRBJ1-1, with 10 bases identical to TRBD1. Germline V lookup: CDR1 LNHDA, CDR2 SQIVND (reference sequence). The trim removed 5 bases at V and 1 base at J, leaving 10 bases unmatched. The CDR3 runs 17 residues. The CDR3 is CASSFNPGTGENTEAFF. As DNA, the CDR3 is TGTGCCAGTAGTTTTAACCCCGGGACAGGGGAGAACACTGAAGCTTTCTTT. Full variable domain (missing parts from reference TRBV19 and TRBJ1-1): DGGITQSPKYLFRKEGQNVTLSCEQNLNHDAMYWYRQDPGQGLRLIYYSQIVNDFQKGDIAEGYSVSREKKESFPLTVTSAQKNPTAFYLCASSFNPGTGENTEAFFGQGTRLTVV.

This clone was counted once. The chain couples TRBV11-3 to TRBJ2-2; 7 bases agree with TRBD1. The length of the CDR3 is 18 residues. Germline V gives CDR1 SGHNT, CDR2 YENEEA. With 2 bases clipped from V and 4 bases from J, the junction kept 13 bases outside the gene matches. The CDR3 loop is CASSLSGPGGGSTGELFF. The DNA of the CDR3 is TGTGCCAGCAGCTTATCGGGACCAGGGGGTGGTAGCACCGGGGAGCTGTTTTTT.

The chain links TRBV6-6 to TRBJ1-2; 8 nucleotides agree with TRBD1. J was trimmed by 6 bases and V by 0 bases; bases with no gene match: 3. The germline gives CDR1 MNHNY, CDR2 SVGAGI (reference sequence). The CDR3 has 14 amino acids. CDR3 residues: CASSYSQGANGYTF. CDR3 DNA: TGTGCCAGCAGTTACTCCCAGGGGGCTAATGGCTACACCTTC.

A single count supports this clone. CDR3 DNA: TGTGCCAGCAGCTTCCCCGGCACCGGGGAGCTGTTTTTT. Encoded protein: CASSFPGTGELFF. J is TRBJ2-2 and V is TRBV27; no definite D call. The CDR3 contains 13 residues. Germline V lookup: CDR1 MNHEY, CDR2 SMNVEV (reference sequence). V dropped 6 bases and J dropped 4 bases, with 9 bases sitting between them.

The rearrangement uses TRBV19 and TRBJ1-4, with 8 positions matching TRBD1. The V segment lost 4 bases and the J segment 8 bases; nucleotides outside the gene matches: 9. The CDR3 spans 15 residues. The germline CDR1 and CDR2 sequences are LNHDA and SQIVND (reference sequence). CDR3 in amino acids: CASSTPGTGDEKLFF. CDR3 coding DNA: TGTGCCAGTAGTACCCCCGGGACAGGAGACGAAAAACTGTTTTTT.

The rearrangement uses TRBV9 and TRBJ1-5; D is perhaps TRBD1 (5 bases). The CDR3 has 15 residues. Germline CDR1 SGDLS, CDR2 YYNGEE. Trimming left V 1 base short and J 0 bases short, with 8 bases between. The CDR3 region is CASSVNTGSNQPQHF. CDR3 DNA sequence: TGTGCCAGCAGCGTAAATACAGGTAGCAATCAGCCCCAGCATTTT.

This clone was picked up a small number of times. The chain is built from TRBV9 and TRBJ1-2; TRBD1 aligns across 9 bases. CDR3 size: 14 residues. V lost 3 bases and J lost 12; bases outside the gene matches: 12. The germline V gene encodes CDR1 SGDLS and CDR2 YYNGEE. CDR3 nucleotides: TGTGCCAGCAGCGCCACCGGCGGGACAGGGCATAACACCTTC. Amino acid sequence: CASSATGGTGHNTF.

This clone was seen more than once but under ten times. This chain joins TRBV2 and TRBJ1-2, with 8 positions matching TRBD1. Looked up from germline, CDR1 is SNHLY and CDR2 is FYNNEI. CDR3 length: 16 residues. The J segment lost 0 bases and the V segment lost 5 bases, leaving 8 bases of the junction unmatched. DNA for the CDR3: TGTGCCAGCAGTCGATTGACAGGGGACTCTAACTATGGCTACACCTTC. Residues: CASSRLTGDSNYGYTF.

This clone was seen a few times. V and J are TRBV5-4 and TRBJ1-3; D is unresolved. Trimming shortened V by 0 bases and J by 0 bases, and 4 bases separated the two germline ends. Germline V lookup: CDR1 SGHNT, CDR2 YYREEE (reference sequence). The CDR3 spans 14 residues. The CDR3 is CASSLGYSGNTIYF. The CDR3 coding sequence is TGTGCCAGCAGCTTGGGCTACTCTGGAAACACCATATATTTT.

This clone was seen a single time. The CDR3, as DNA: TGTGCCAGCAGTTTTATCAGGGGATACTACAATGAGCAGTTCTTC. Its translation: CASSFIRGYYNEQFF. The chain links TRBV27 to TRBJ2-1, with D tentatively TRBD1 (6 bases). Germline V CDR1 and CDR2: MNHEY, SMNVEV (reference sequence). The CDR3 contains 15 residues. V was cut by 3 bases and J by 3 bases, with 12 bases left in between.

The chain combines TRBV5-1 with TRBJ2-7, with 10 bases matching TRBD1. With V trimmed by 4 bases and J by 5 bases, 6 bases remained unmatched. The CDR3 totals 14 residues. Germline loops: CDR1 SGHRS, CDR2 YFSETQ. CDR3 sequence (DNA): TGCGCCAGCAGCGGGACAGGGGATCTTAACGAGCAGTACTTC. As protein: CASSGTGDLNEQYF.

The gene calls are TRBV28 and TRBJ2-5; D possibly corresponds to TRBD2 (5 bases). The germline V gene has CDR1 MDHEN and CDR2 SYDVKM. This CDR3 is built from 12 residues. The V end lost 4 bases, the J end lost 5 bases, and 8 bases lay between the germline ends. CDR3 DNA: TGTGCCAGCAGTTCGGGGTGGGAGACCCAGTACTTC. Encoded protein: CASSSGWETQYF.

J is TRBJ2-1 and V is TRBV5-4; the match to TRBD1 covers 8 bases. From germline, CDR1 is SGHNT and CDR2 YYREEE (reference sequence). The J segment lost 6 bases and the V segment lost 6 bases, leaving 11 bases of the junction unmatched. The CDR3 covers 15 residues. CDR3 DNA sequence: TGTGCCAGCACCAACGGACAGGGAAGGGGCAATGAGCAGTTCTTC. Its protein product is CASTNGQGRGNEQFF.

This clone showed up just once. The chain carries TRBV29-1 and TRBJ2-7; 10 bases fit TRBD1. Trimming cost V 1 base and J 2 bases; bases outside gene matches: 2. This CDR3 is built from 14 residues. Germline V gene data show CDR1 as SQVTM and CDR2 as ANQGSEA. The CDR3 loop is CSVEAGQGTYEQYF. The CDR3 DNA is TGCAGCGTTGAAGCGGGACAGGGGACCTACGAGCAGTACTTC.

The CDR3 protein is CAISESKGTLSNQPQHF. Written as DNA, the CDR3 is TGTGCCATCAGTGAGTCGAAAGGGACTCTTAGCAATCAGCCCCAGCATTTT. J is TRBJ1-5 and V is TRBV10-3, with a weak D call TRBD1 (5 bases). The V end was cut by 0 bases, the J end by 0 bases, with 12 bases between. CDR1 is ENHRY, CDR2 SYGVKD, per germline. The CDR3 length is 17 residues.

The chain couples TRBV7-9 to TRBJ2-3; possibly TRBD2 for D (6 bases). This CDR3 comprises 17 residues. The V end was cut by 5 bases, the J end by 5 bases, with 23 bases between. Germline V gene sequence: CDR1 SEHNR, CDR2 FQNEAQ (reference sequence). The CDR3 DNA reads TGTGCCAGCAGCCCCGGGAGTACGGTCACGGCACAAGATACGCAGTATTTT. Amino acids: CASSPGSTVTAQDTQYF.

This chain connects TRBV4-1 to TRBJ1-3; 12 bases agree with TRBD1. The V gene's germline CDR1 is MGHRA and CDR2 YSYEKL. Trimming cost V 0 bases and J 3 bases; bases outside gene matches: 9. The CDR3 spans 19 residues. In DNA form, the CDR3 reads TGCGCCAGCAGCCAAGAGGGGGTCGGGACAGGGGGCCATGGAAACACCATATATTTT. It codes for CASSQEGVGTGGHGNTIYF.

The chain uses TRBV7-6 and TRBJ2-1, with TRBD2 identical over 9 bases. This CDR3 comprises 16 residues. After removal of 0 bases from V and 9 bases from J, the junction contained 9 bases not matched to a gene. Germline loops: CDR1 SGHVS, CDR2 FNYEAQ. The CDR3 DNA reads TGTGCCAGCAGCTTAGCAGGGGTAGCGGGGGCAATTGAGCAGTTCTTC. Protein product: CASSLAGVAGAIEQFF.